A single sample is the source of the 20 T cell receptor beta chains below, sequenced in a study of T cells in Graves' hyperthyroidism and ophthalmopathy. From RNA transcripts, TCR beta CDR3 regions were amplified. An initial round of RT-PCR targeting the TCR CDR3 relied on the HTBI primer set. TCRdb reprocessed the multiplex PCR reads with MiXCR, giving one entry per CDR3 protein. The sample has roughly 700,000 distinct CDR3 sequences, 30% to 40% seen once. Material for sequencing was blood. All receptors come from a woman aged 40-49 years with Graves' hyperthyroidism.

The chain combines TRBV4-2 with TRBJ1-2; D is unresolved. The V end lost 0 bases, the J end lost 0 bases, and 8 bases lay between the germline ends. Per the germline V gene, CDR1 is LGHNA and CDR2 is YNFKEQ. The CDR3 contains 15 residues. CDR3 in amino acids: CASSQETFSNYGYTF. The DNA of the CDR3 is TGTGCCAGCAGCCAAGAGACATTCTCTAACTATGGCTACACCTTC.

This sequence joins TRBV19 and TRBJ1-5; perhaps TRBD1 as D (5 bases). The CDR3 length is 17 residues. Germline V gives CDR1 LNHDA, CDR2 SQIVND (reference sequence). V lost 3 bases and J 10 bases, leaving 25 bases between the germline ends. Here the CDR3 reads CASSMWGLSPTVSPQHF. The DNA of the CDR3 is TGTGCCAGTAGTATGTGGGGACTATCGCCCACGGTATCCCCCCAGCATTTT.

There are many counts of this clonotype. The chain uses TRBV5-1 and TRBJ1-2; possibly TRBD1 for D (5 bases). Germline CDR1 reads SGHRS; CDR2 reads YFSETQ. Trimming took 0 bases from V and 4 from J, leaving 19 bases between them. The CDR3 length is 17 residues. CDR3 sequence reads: CASSLDSGQQATYGYTF. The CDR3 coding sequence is TGCGCCAGCAGCTTGGATAGCGGACAACAAGCTACCTATGGCTACACCTTC.

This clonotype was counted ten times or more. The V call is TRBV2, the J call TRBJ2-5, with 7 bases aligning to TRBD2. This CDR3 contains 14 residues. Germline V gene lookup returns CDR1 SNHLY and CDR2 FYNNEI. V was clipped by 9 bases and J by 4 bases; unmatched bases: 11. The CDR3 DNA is TGTGCCAGTAAAGCGGGTCCGGGAGGAGAGACCCAGTACTTC. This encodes CASKAGPGGETQYF.

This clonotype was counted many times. This CDR3 is CASALGGGQGNTIYF. In DNA, the CDR3 is TGTGCCTCCGCCCTGGGGGGGGGGCAAGGAAACACCATATATTTT. V and J are TRBV7-3 and TRBJ1-3; tentative D call: TRBD1 (6 bases). The CDR3 sequence is 15 residues long. The germline V gene encodes CDR1 SGHTA and CDR2 FQGTGA. Trimming took off 11 bases at V and 4 bases at J, with 21 bases between the two ends.

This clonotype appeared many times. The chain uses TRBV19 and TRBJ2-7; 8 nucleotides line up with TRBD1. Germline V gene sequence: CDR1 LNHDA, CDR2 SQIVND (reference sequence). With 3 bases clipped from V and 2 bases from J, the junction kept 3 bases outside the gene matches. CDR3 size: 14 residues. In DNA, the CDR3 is TGTGCCAGTAGTATGGCACAGGGGGCCTACGAGCAGTACTTC. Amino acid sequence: CASSMAQGAYEQYF.

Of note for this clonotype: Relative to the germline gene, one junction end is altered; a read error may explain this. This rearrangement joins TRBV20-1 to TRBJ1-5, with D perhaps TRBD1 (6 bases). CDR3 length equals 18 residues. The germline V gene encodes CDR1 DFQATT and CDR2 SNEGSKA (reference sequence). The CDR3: CSASKDRRYALSNQPRHF. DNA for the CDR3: TGCAGTGCTAGTAAGGACAGAAGATATGCGCTTAGCAATCAGCCCCGGCATTTT.

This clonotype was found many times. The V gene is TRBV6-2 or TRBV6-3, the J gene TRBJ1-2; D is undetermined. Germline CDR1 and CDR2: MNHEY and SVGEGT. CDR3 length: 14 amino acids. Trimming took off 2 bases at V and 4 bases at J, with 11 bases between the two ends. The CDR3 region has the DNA TGTGCCAGCAGTTACGACGGACGGACCTATGGCTACACCTTC. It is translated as CASSYDGRTYGYTF.

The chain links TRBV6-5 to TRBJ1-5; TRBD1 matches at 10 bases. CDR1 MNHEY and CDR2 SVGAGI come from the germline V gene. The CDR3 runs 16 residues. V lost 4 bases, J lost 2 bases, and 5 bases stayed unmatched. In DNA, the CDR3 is TGTGCCAGCAGTTCCCGGGACAGGGGCCGCAATCAGCCCCAGCATTTT. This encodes CASSSRDRGRNQPQHF.

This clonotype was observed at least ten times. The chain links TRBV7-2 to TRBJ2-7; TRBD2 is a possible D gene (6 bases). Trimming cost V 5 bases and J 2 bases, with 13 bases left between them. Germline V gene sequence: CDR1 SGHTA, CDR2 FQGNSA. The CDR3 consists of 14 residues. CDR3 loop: CASSPPPGAYEQYF. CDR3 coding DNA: TGTGCCAGCAGCCCCCCGCCGGGGGCCTACGAGCAGTACTTC.

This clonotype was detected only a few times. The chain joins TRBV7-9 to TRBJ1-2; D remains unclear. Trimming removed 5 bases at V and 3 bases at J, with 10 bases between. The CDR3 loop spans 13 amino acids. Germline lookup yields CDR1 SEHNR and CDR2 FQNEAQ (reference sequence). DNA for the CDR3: TGTGCCAGCAGCCTGGAGCCATACTATGGCTACACCTTC. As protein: CASSLEPYYGYTF.

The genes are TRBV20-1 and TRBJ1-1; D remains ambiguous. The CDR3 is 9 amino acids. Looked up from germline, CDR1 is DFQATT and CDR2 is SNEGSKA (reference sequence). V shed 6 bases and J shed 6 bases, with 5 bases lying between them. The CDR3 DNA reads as TGCAGTGCCGCCGCTGAAGCTTTCTTT. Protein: CSAAAEAFF.

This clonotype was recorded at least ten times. The CDR3 nucleotides read TGTGCCATCAAGCTGTCCGGAGGGGGAAACACCATATATTTT. This codes for CAIKLSGGGNTIYF. V and J are TRBV10-3 and TRBJ1-3; D is uncertain. V lost 7 bases, J lost 4 bases, and 14 bases lay in between. Germline V lookup: CDR1 ENHRY, CDR2 SYGVKD. The CDR3 is made up of 14 amino acids.

For the CDR3, the DNA is TGCGCCAGCAGCCCTCGATGGGGGGGTGATAGCAATCAGCCCCAGCATTTT. Translated: CASSPRWGGDSNQPQHF. This sequence joins TRBV4-3 and TRBJ1-5, with D tentatively TRBD1 (5 bases). The ends were cut back, 4 bases at V and 0 bases at J, with 16 bases in the middle. The CDR3 is made up of 17 amino acids. Germline-derived CDR1 and CDR2 are LGHNA and YSLEER.

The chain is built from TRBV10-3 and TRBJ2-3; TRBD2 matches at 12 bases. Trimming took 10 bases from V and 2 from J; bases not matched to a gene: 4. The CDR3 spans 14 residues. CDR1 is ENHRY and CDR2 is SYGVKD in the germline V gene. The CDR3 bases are TGTGCCACCCGACTAGCGGGGGACACAGATACGCAGTATTTT. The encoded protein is CATRLAGDTDTQYF.

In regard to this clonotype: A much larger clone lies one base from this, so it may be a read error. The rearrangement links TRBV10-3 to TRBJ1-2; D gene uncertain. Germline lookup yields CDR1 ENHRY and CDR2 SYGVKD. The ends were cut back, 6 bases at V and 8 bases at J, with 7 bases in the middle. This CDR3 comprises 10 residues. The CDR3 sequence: CAIRHDGYTF. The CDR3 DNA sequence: TGTGCCATCAGACACGACGGCTACACCTTC.

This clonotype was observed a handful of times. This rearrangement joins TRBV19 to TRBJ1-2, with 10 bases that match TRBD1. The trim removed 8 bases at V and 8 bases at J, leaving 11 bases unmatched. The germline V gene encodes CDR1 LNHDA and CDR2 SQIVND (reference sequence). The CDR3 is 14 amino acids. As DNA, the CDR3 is TGTGCCAGTTACTCCGGGACAGGGGAGTCCGGCTACACCTTC. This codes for CASYSGTGESGYTF.

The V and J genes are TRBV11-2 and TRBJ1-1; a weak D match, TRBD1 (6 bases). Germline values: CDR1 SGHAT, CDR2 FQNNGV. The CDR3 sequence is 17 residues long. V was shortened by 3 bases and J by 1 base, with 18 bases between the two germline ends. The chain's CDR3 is CASSFQPAGVRNTEAFF. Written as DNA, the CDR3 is TGTGCCAGCAGCTTCCAACCCGCAGGGGTGCGGAACACTGAAGCTTTCTTT.

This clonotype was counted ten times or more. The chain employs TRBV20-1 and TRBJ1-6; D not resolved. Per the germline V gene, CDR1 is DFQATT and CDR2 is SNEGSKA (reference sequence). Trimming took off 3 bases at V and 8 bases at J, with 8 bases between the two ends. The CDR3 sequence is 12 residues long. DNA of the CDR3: TGCAGTGCTAGCCCCCCTCATTCACCCCTCCACTTT. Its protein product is CSASPPHSPLHF.

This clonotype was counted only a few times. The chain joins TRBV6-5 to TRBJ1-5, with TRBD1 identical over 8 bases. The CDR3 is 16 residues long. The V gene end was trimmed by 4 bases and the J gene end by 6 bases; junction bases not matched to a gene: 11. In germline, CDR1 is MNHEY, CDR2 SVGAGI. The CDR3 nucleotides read TGTGCCAGCAGTTCCGACGGGACAGGTAAAGGTCAGCCCCAGCATTTT. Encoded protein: CASSSDGTGKGQPQHF.